Detailed here is one T cell receptor (beta chain). Its antigen is unidentified. This record comes from a study of blood T cells in healthy people across ages. It was with a sample-barcoded 5' primer and a J-beta primer mix that a second PCR of roughly 7 to 12 cycles was run. TCRdb fed the 5' RACE reads into MiXCR, producing one record per CDR3 protein. This sample has hundreds of thousands of distinct CDR3 sequences, with 21% found just once. Trimming took 0 bases from V and 5 from J, leaving 16 bases between them. This CDR3 region has 15 residues. CDR1 is DFQATT, CDR2 SNEGSKA, per germline (reference sequence). Study outcomes and limitations: Because sorting was not performed, PBMCs prevented conclusive naive versus antigen-experienced comparison. The donors' CMV status was not determined, possibly confounding changes in expanded clonotypes.

The sample taken for sequencing was blood. The receptor was isolated from a man between 65 and 79 years old in good health. The chain combines TRBV20-1 with TRBJ1-1; no firm D call. Here the CDR3 reads CSARDLAQLGTEAFF. CDR3 nucleotides: TGCAGTGCTAGAGATTTGGCCCAGCTGGGGACTGAAGCTTTCTTT.